This TCR beta chain was obtained from a study of CD8 T cells in ankylosing spondylitis. Study outcomes and limitations: Several highly homologous variants formed a TCR beta motif that appeared characteristic of ankylosing spondylitis blood. Disease-linked clones bore a CD8+ phenotype, appearing relatively rarely in peripheral blood.

Via MiXCR, TCRdb re-called the 5' RACE reads, giving one row per CDR3 protein. The sample has 650,000 to 800,000 distinct CDR3 sequences; over 15% are singletons. This clonotype has a handful of counts. What it binds is unknown. The ends were cut back, 2 bases at V and 5 bases at J, with 9 bases in the middle. Germline V lookup: CDR1 SSHAT, CDR2 FNYEAQ (reference sequence). This CDR3 is 13 amino acids long. Sequencing input: blood, either unsorted or a sorted T cell fraction (not recorded which). The V gene is TRBV7-7, the J gene TRBJ2-5; D remains unclear. This sequence originates from a male donor with ankylosing spondylitis. DNA for the CDR3: TGTGCCAGCAGCTTATGGACCCGGGAGACCCAGTACTTC. This sequence encodes CASSLWTRETQYF. Full variable domain (outside the CDR3, taken from reference TRBV7-7 and TRBJ2-5): GAGVSQSPRYKVTKRGQDVTLRCDPISSHATLYWYQQALGQGPEFLTYFNYEAQPDKSGLPSDRFSAERPEGSISTLTIQRTEQRDSAMYRCASSLWTRETQYFGPGTRLLVL.